This TCR beta chain is drawn from a study of post-analysis software for immune sequencing data. Study conclusions and caveats: Controls showed significantly higher normalized Chao1 diversity than did multiple sclerosis patients. Same-batch preparations were strongly co-clustered by F measure. Patients carried roughly 5 TRBV segments more frequently than controls did, and TRBV5-6, TRBV5-1 and TRBV20-1 were among them.

Incorporated into the TCR beta cDNA libraries were unique molecular identifiers, which served to reduce PCR and sequencing biases. Once roughly 0.85 to 11 million T cells were used, roughly 0.5 million cDNA molecules resulted. TCRdb recomputed calls from the PCR reads with MiXCR, one row per CDR3 protein. The sample holds a few hundred thousand distinct CDR3 sequences, roughly 45% seen once. Comment on this clonotype: Its antigen is unknown.

The ends lost 2 bases at V and 13 bases at J; junction bases unmatched: 7. The CDR3 is 15 amino acids. Germline CDR1 reads SGHRS; CDR2 reads YFSETQ. J is TRBJ2-4 and V is TRBV5-1, with 15 bases aligning to TRBD2. This receptor was taken from a girl between 5 and 17 years old with multiple sclerosis. Sequenced material: blood. The CDR3 loop is CASSLMGLAGGEQYF. In DNA, the CDR3 is TGCGCCAGCAGCTTAATGGGACTAGCGGGAGGTGAGCAGTACTTC.